These 12 T cell receptor beta chains originate from one sample sequenced in a study of CXCR3-negative and CXCR3-positive naive CD8 T cells. It was by 5' RACE with UMI labels that the TRB cDNA libraries were prepared. TCRdb reprocessed the 5' RACE reads and stores each CDR3 protein as one record, lacking DNA. The sample data list roughly 6,900 distinct CDR3 sequences. The sequenced sample consisted of naive CXCR3- CD8+ T cells from blood. Described subset: CD45RO-CCR7+CD27+CD95- naive CD8+ T cells lacking CXCR3 (TNR3-). Receptors originate from a human donor in good health. Some clones in this sample may be carry-over from other donors' samples.

This clonotype is deemed medium-sized by its frequency. The CDR3 here is CASSLVGSGEAFF. V is TRBV7-9 and J is TRBJ1-1. Germline V gene sequence: CDR1 SEHNR, CDR2 FQNEAQ (reference sequence). The CDR3 is 13 amino acids.

The rearrangement links TRBV6-6 to TRBJ2-7; TCRdb's D call, TRBD1, is unchecked because there is no DNA. This CDR3 has 15 residues. CDR1 and CDR2 (germline): MNHNY, SVGAGI (reference sequence). CDR3: CASTRGGQGTYEQYF.

The chain is built from TRBV5-4 and TRBJ2-5; as DNA is missing, the TRBD1 call by TCRdb cannot be tested. Germline CDR1 SGHNT, CDR2 YYREEE (reference sequence). This CDR3 contains 15 residues. CDR3: CASSFGDTYQETQYF.

This chain connects TRBV28 to TRBJ1-1; TCRdb proposes TRBD1, but this gene call is untestable without DNA. The CDR3 totals 14 residues. Looked up from germline, CDR1 is MDHEN and CDR2 is SYDVKM. The CDR3 loop is CASSLGITRTEAFF.

The chain joins TRBV28 to TRBJ2-7; TCRdb designates TRBD2, a call that cannot be tested without DNA. The germline CDR1 and CDR2 sequences are MDHEN and SYDVKM. The CDR3 runs 14 residues. The chain's CDR3 is CASSFEREESEQYF. The complete variable domain, with remaining parts taken from reference TRBV28 and TRBJ2-7, reads DVKVTQSSRYLVKRTGEKVFLECVQDMDHENMFWYRQDPGLGLRLIYFSYDVKMKEKGDIPEGYSVSREKKERFSLILESASTNQTSMYLCASSFEREESEQYFGPGTRLTVT.

This chain joins TRBV11-2 and TRBJ2-5; as DNA is missing, the TRBD1 call by TCRdb cannot be tested. The CDR3 length is 15 residues. Looked up from germline, CDR1 is SGHAT and CDR2 is FQNNGV. CDR3 sequence reads: CASSLGRRGEETQYF.

The chain carries TRBV15 and TRBJ2-3; lacking DNA, the TRBD2 call made by TCRdb goes unchecked. The CDR3 totals 17 residues. Germline V gene sequence: CDR1 LNHNV, CDR2 YYDKDF (reference sequence). The CDR3 spells CATSQVVSRAWVWAQYF.

This rearrangement joins TRBV29-1 to TRBJ2-1. Germline V gene data show CDR1 as SQVTM and CDR2 as ANQGSEA. The CDR3 is 14 residues long. This chain's CDR3 is CSVDGWEFSDEQFF.

The gene calls are TRBV29-1 and TRBJ2-7. The CDR3 spans 13 residues. CDR1 and CDR2 from the germline V gene are SQVTM and ANQGSEA. CDR3 region: CSAEDIQGYEQYF.

This clonotype is labeled medium-sized based on frequency. The chain joins TRBV4-1 to TRBJ2-2; checking the TCRdb D call of TRBD1 is not possible without DNA. The CDR3 extends over 16 amino acids. Germline CDR1 is MGHRA and CDR2 is YSYEKL. This chain's CDR3 is CASSPRDRSNTGELFF.

V is TRBV29-1 and J is TRBJ2-1; the TCRdb D gene call, TRBD2, has no DNA to confirm it. This CDR3 is built from 14 residues. Germline loops: CDR1 SQVTM, CDR2 ANQGSEA. This chain's CDR3 is CSVELSGRYNEQFF.

The V and J genes are TRBV7-9 and TRBJ2-7; TCRdb names TRBD1, which stays unverified in the absence of DNA. This CDR3 spans 16 amino acids. From germline, CDR1 is SEHNR and CDR2 FQNEAQ (reference sequence). CDR3: CASSSETDRALYEQYF.